The source of this T cell receptor beta chain is a study of shared clonotypes between healthy human individuals. As for the study in general: Plates per donor: three CD4 naive, three CD4 memory, two CD8 naive, one CD8 memory. General study results and limits: Generally, naive subsets (rather than memory subsets) showed larger estimated richness. Some naive CD4 clonotypes, approximately 4.5%, turned up in common across four donors.

Deletions cut 4 bases from V and 9 bases from J, with 16 bases between. The CDR3 is 14 amino acids. The V gene's germline CDR1 is WNHNN and CDR2 SYGVQD (reference sequence). Sequenced by immunoSEQ multiplex PCR; TCRdb stores in-frame clones only, minus some. The table includes about 2.4 million clones, 93% detected once. As concerns this clone: Antigen unknown.

Division of CD4+ cells produced a CD45RA+ naive subset and a CD45RA-negative memory subset. The source of this sequence is a man younger than 35 in good health. Some clones in this sample may be carry-over from other donors' samples. The rearrangement joins TRBV10-1 to TRBJ2-1, with D perhaps matching TRBD1 (7 bases). Sequences were obtained from naive CD4+ T cells from PBMCs. Subset denoted: CD45RA+ positively selected. CDR3 residues: CASSVGQGEVEQFF. CDR3 bases: TGCGCCAGCAGTGTGGGGCAGGGGGAGGTTGAGCAGTTCTTC.